This TCR beta chain was identified in a study of T cell responses to AZD1222 COVID-19 vaccine. Study results and limitations: The sample set comprised mostly white British donors with more females, and clonal diversity was possibly underestimated. Samples come after the peak T cell response, not at day 14. Increases in Spike-specific TCR breadth and depth were seen after two AZD1222 doses.

The CDR3 loop spans 15 amino acids. Trimming left V 4 bases short and J 0 bases short, with 13 bases between. The germline CDR1 and CDR2 sequences are SGHNT and YYREEE (reference sequence). About this clone itself: Its antigen remains unknown.

Measured with immunoSEQ multiplex PCR; TCRdb has only the in-frame clones, and not every one. This table holds some 100,000 clones, about 90% found once. This chain joins TRBV5-4 and TRBJ1-1, with D possibly TRBD1 on 6 matching bases. This specimen was peripheral blood, taken 28 days after the second AZD1222 dose. The receptor was isolated from an adult who received the AZD1222 COVID-19 vaccine. The CDR3 region has the DNA TGTGCCAGCAGCCGCGGGACACTCATGAACACTGAAGCTTTCTTT. Translated, it gives CASSRGTLMNTEAFF.